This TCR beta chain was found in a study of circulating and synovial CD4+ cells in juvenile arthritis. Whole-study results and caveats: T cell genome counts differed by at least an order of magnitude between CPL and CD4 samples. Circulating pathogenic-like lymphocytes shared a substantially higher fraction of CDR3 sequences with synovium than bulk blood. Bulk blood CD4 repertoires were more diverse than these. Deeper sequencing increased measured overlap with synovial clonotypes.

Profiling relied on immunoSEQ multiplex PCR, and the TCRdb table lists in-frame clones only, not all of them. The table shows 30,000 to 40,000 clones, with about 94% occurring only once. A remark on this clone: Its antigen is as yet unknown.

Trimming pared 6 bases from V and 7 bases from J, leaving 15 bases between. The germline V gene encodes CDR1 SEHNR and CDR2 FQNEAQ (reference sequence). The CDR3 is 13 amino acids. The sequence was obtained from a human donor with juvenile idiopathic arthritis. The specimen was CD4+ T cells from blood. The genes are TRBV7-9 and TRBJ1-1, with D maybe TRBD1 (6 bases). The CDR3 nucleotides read TGTGCCAGCAGAGCCGGCGGGGGCAGTGAAGCTTTCTTT. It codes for CASRAGGGSEAFF.